These 8 T cell receptor beta chains originate from one sample sequenced in a study of cytomegalovirus exposure and HLA in healthy donors. Here immunoSEQ multiplex PCR was the method, and the copy in TCRdb shows in-frame clones only, minus some. The sample lists some 200,000 clones; 65% to 90% were seen once. What was sequenced was PBMCs. The receptors derive from a woman in her twenties or thirties in good health and CMV-seropositive.

CDR3 DNA: TGTGCCAGCCACAGGGACGGTCACACTGAAGCTTTCTTT. Protein: CASHRDGHTEAFF. This chain joins TRBV2 and TRBJ1-1; a weak D match, TRBD1 (6 bases). Germline CDR1 reads SNHLY; CDR2 reads FYNNEI. Trimming pared 8 bases from V and 3 bases from J, leaving 13 bases between. The CDR3 extends over 13 amino acids.

V is TRBV6-6 and J is TRBJ1-2; 12 bases fit TRBD1. The length of the CDR3 is 15 residues. Germline V lookup: CDR1 MNHNY, CDR2 SVGAGI (reference sequence). V lost 2 bases, J lost 7 bases, and 5 bases stayed unmatched. For the CDR3, the DNA is TGTGCCAGCAGTTACCAGGGACAGGGGGCCGTTGGCTACACCTTC. Residues: CASSYQGQGAVGYTF.

The chain is built from TRBV6-5 and TRBJ2-7; D remains unclear. V lost 4 bases and J lost 4, with 14 bases in between. Germline V gives CDR1 MNHEY, CDR2 SVGAGI. The CDR3 is 14 residues long. CDR3 bases: TGTGCCAGCAGTTCTGACTTCTCGTTTTACGAGCAGTACTTC. Amino acid sequence: CASSSDFSFYEQYF.

This clone was detected only a few times. The V call is TRBV2, the J call TRBJ1-2, with unresolved D. Germline-derived CDR1 and CDR2 are SNHLY and FYNNEI. This CDR3 contains 11 residues. Trimming cost V 3 bases and J 8 bases, with 7 bases left between them. The CDR3 here is CASSDSLGYTF. The CDR3 coding sequence is TGTGCCAGCAGTGATTCCTTAGGCTACACCTTC.

The chain couples TRBV19 to TRBJ1-2; D may be TRBD1 (6 bases). V shed 5 bases and J shed 7 bases, with 17 bases lying between them. The CDR3 extends over 14 amino acids. CDR1 LNHDA and CDR2 SQIVND come from the germline V gene (reference sequence). CDR3 sequence (DNA): TGTGCCAGTAGTCTTAGGCGACAGGTTTCTGGCTACACCTTC. Residues: CASSLRRQVSGYTF.

The chain links TRBV19 to TRBJ2-3, with a possible D match to TRBD2 (5 bases). V was shortened by 4 bases and J by 1 base, with 9 bases between the two germline ends. Germline loops: CDR1 LNHDA, CDR2 SQIVND (reference sequence). This CDR3 has 14 residues. CDR3 residues: CASSKKRGTDTQYF. CDR3 in DNA: TGTGCCAGTAGTAAAAAGAGGGGCACAGATACGCAGTATTTT.

In nucleotides, the CDR3 is TGTGCCAGCAGCGCCAACACAGGGCTAGAGACCCAGTACTTC. Its protein product is CASSANTGLETQYF. This chain connects TRBV9 to TRBJ2-5; possible D gene TRBD1, 6 bases. V lost 3 bases and J lost 4, with 13 bases in between. CDR1 and CDR2 (germline): SGDLS, YYNGEE. This CDR3 has 14 residues.

V is TRBV29-1 and J is TRBJ2-1; D unclear. The CDR3 sequence is 13 residues long. Germline V lookup: CDR1 SQVTM, CDR2 ANQGSEA. Trimming took 1 base from V and 4 from J, leaving 8 bases between them. CDR3 DNA sequence: TGCAGCGTTGAAGGGCGGAATTACAATGAGCAGTTCTTC. The encoded protein is CSVEGRNYNEQFF.